This record covers a single T cell receptor (beta chain). CDR1 is GTSNPN and CDR2 is SVGIG in the germline V gene (reference sequence). The CDR3 runs 10 residues. V lost 5 bases and J 7 bases, leaving 6 bases between the germline ends. The sample originates from a study of blood T cell repertoires in COVID-19. As originally analysed: The assay estimated nucleated cells by amplifying reference gene primers. Assay used: immunoSEQ multiplex PCR; TCRdb lists only in-frame clones, some missing. The V and J calls and the clone size are those of that table, but D and trimming were determined from the DNA. The table records 85,000 to 120,000 clones, 84% of them present only once.

The sample taken for sequencing was peripheral blood. V usage is TRBV30 and J usage is TRBJ1-3; D remains ambiguous. This TCR was recovered from a man aged 35 to 55 with active or convalescent COVID-19. In nucleotides, the CDR3 is TGTGCCTGGGGGAGGAACACCATATATTTT. Translated: CAWGRNTIYF.